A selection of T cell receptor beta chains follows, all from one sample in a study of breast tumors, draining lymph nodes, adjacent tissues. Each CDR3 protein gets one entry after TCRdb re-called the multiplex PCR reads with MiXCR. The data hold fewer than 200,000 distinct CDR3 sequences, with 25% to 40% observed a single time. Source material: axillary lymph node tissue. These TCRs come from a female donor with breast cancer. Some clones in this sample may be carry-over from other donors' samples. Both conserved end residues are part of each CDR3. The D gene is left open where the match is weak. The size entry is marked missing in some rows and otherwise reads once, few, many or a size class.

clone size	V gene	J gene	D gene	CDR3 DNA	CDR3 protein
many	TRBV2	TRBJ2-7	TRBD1	TGTGCCAGCAGTTTTGACAGGGGCCGCGAGCAGTACTTC	CASSFDRGREQYF
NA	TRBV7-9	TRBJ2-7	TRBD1	TGTGCCAGCAGCCAACAGGGGGCGAATTACGAGCAGTACTTC	CASSQQGANYEQYF
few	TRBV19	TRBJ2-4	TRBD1	TGTGCCAGTAGTATAGAGGGACAGGGGGTCAACATTCAGTACTTC	CASSIEGQGVNIQYF
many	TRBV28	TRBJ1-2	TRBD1	TGTGCCAGCAGTGGAACCGGACAGGGCGTCCATGGCTACACCTTC	CASSGTGQGVHGYTF
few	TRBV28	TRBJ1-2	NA	TGTGCCAGCAGTTTAAGGGTGGGGAATGGCTACACCTTC	CASSLRVGNGYTF
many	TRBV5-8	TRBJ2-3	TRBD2	TGTGCCAGCAGAAGACTAGCGGGGCCGGATACGCAGTATTTT	CASRRLAGPDTQYF
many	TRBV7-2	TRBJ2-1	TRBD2	TGTGCCAGCAGCTTAGTTGTCGGGAGGGAGAATGAGCAGTTCTTC	CASSLVVGRENEQFF
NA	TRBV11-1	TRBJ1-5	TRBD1	TGTGCCAGCACCTCCGGCCCGGGACAGGGACATCAGCCCCAGCATTTT	CASTSGPGQGHQPQHF
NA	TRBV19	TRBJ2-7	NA	TGTGCCAGTAGTATGGTGGAGGGTGTCCGCTACGAGCAGTACTTC	CASSMVEGVRYEQYF
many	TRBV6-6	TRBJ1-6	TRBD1	TGTGCCAGCCGTGTGGGGACAGGGGAATCACCCCTCCACTTT	CASRVGTGESPLHF
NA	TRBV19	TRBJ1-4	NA	TGTGCCAGTTCTGGAGCGGTCTGGGGGAATGAAAAACTGTTTTTT	CASSGAVWGNEKLFF
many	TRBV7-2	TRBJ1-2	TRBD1	TGTGCCAGCCCGGACGATCAGGGGGCAAAAGATCGGGAGTATGGCTACACCTTC	CASPDDQGAKDREYGYTF
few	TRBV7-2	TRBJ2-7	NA	TGTGCCAGCAGGTCCGGGACACAGAGCTTCTACGAGCAGTACTTC	CASRSGTQSFYEQYF
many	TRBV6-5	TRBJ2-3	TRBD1	TGTGCCAGCAGTTCGCCGGGACAGGGCCCCACAGATACGCAGTATTTT	CASSSPGQGPTDTQYF
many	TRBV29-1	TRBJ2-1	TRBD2	TGCAGCTGGCGGGGGAGCTCCTACAATGAGCAGTTCTTC	CSWRGSSYNEQFF
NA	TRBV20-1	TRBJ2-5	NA	TGCAGTGCTAGAGGTTTGGGAGGACGTCCGGAGACCCAGTACTTC	CSARGLGGRPETQYF
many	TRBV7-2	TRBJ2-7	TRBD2	TGTGCCAGCAGCTCAATAGCGGGAAAAGCCTACGAGCAGTACTTC	CASSSIAGKAYEQYF
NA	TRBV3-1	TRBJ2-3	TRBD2	TGTGCCAGCAGCTTTAGCGGGAGGGCCATTTCAGATACGCAGTATTTT	CASSFSGRAISDTQYF
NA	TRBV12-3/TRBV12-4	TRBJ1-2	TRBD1	TGTGCCAGCAGTACTCACAGGGGGCCGCGGAGCGATGGCTATACCTTC	CASSTHRGPRSDGYTF
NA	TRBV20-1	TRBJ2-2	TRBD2	TGCAGTGCTCATAGCGGGAGTCGGAACACCGGGGAGCTGTTTTTT	CSAHSGSRNTGELFF
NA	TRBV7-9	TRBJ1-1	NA	TGTGCCAGCAGCTTACGGACGGTAGCTGAAGCTTTCTTT	CASSLRTVAEAFF
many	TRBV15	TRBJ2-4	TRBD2	TGTGCCACCAGCAGAGAGAGAGCTGGGGGGACTAGCGGGAGGGGAAACATTCAGTACTTC	CATSRERAGGTSGRGNIQYF
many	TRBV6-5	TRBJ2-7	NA	TGTGCCAGCAGTTACATGGCTGGGGCGGGATCTCACGAGCAGTACTTC	CASSYMAGAGSHEQYF
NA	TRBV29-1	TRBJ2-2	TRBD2	TGCAGCGTTGACAGGACTAGCGGGGAGCTGTTTTTT	CSVDRTSGELFF